The 9 T cell receptor beta chains below all came from one sample that was sequenced in a study of blood T cell repertoires in COVID-19. TCRdb keeps only in-frame clones here, not all; method: immunoSEQ multiplex PCR. The profile covers approximately 190,000 clones, with approximately 86% appearing a single time and 4% to 6.5% taken by the ten largest. The material sequenced was PBMCs or T cells enriched from blood (not recorded which). These receptor sequences come from a woman between 55 and 75 years old with acute COVID-19.

V and J are TRBV4-3 and TRBJ1-2; 8 bases line up with TRBD1. The CDR3 is 15 amino acids. The V and J ends lost 1 base and 8 bases, in that order; junction bases with no gene match: 9. Germline loops: CDR1 LGHNA, CDR2 YSLEER. The CDR3 spells CASSQVRVAGGGYTF. The DNA for the CDR3 is TGCGCCAGCAGCCAAGTCAGGGTGGCAGGGGGCGGCTACACCTTC.

The chain has TRBV4-3 and TRBJ2-4, with TRBD2 as a possible D gene (5 bases). CDR3 length: 15 amino acids. Trimming removed 0 bases at V and 8 bases at J, with 14 bases between. Germline V gene data show CDR1 as LGHNA and CDR2 as YSLEER. CDR3 loop: CASSQDWELPDIQYF. The CDR3 nucleotides are TGCGCCAGCAGCCAAGATTGGGAGCTTCCGGACATTCAGTACTTC.

J is TRBJ1-1 and V is TRBV11-2; 7 bases are a match to TRBD1. The CDR3 has 14 residues. Germline values: CDR1 SGHAT, CDR2 FQNNGV. The V segment lost 3 bases and the J segment 6 bases; nucleotides outside the gene matches: 7. In DNA, the CDR3 is TGTGCCAGCAGCTTTTCAAGACAGGGCCCTGAAGCTTTCTTT. Its translation: CASSFSRQGPEAFF.

This rearrangement joins TRBV13 to TRBJ2-7; TRBD2 matches at 9 bases. Germline trimming cut 1 base from V and 5 bases from J; bases unmatched to any gene: 0. CDR3 length equals 13 residues. Germline V gene data show CDR1 as PRHDT and CDR2 as FYEKMQ (reference sequence). The CDR3 sequence is CASSLVAGDEQYF. In nucleotides, the CDR3 is TGTGCCAGCAGCTTAGTAGCGGGAGACGAGCAGTACTTC.

CDR3 in DNA: TGTGCCACCAGCAGAGGAGGGGAGACCCAGTACTTC. This sequence encodes CATSRGGETQYF. J is TRBJ2-5 and V is TRBV15; tentative D call: TRBD2 (5 bases). The V end was cut by 1 base, the J end by 5 bases, with 5 bases between. This CDR3 region has 12 residues. Germline V CDR1 and CDR2: LNHNV, YYDKDF (reference sequence).

J is TRBJ1-1 and V is TRBV7-2; 10 bases are a match to TRBD1. This CDR3 is 15 amino acids long. The V and J ends lost 4 bases and 7 bases, in that order; junction bases with no gene match: 9. Germline V lookup: CDR1 SGHTA, CDR2 FQGNSA. Written as DNA, the CDR3 is TGTGCCAGCAGCTCCTTGGGACAGGGGTTTATTGAAGCTTTCTTT. Its translation: CASSSLGQGFIEAFF.

This chain uses TRBV6-1 with TRBJ1-3; TRBD1 might be the D (6 bases). The CDR3 contains 18 residues. The V gene lost 4 bases and the J gene lost 1 base, with 20 bases spanning the gap. Per the germline V gene, CDR1 is MNHNS and CDR2 is SASEGT. The CDR3 DNA sequence: TGTGCCAGCAGTGGAAACAGAAGGACAGCCAAGTCTGGAAACACCATATATTTT. Translating gives CASSGNRRTAKSGNTIYF.

This sequence joins TRBV6-5 and TRBJ2-2; perhaps TRBD1 as D (6 bases). Germline V gene data show CDR1 as MNHEY and CDR2 as SVGAGI. V lost 2 bases and J lost 6, with 16 bases in between. The CDR3 has 16 amino acids. The CDR3 nucleotides read TGTGCCAGCAGTTACACAGGGATGGGAAATGCCGGGGAGCTGTTTTTT. It is translated as CASSYTGMGNAGELFF.

The CDR3 is CASRVWASPGYGYTF. In nucleotides, the CDR3 is TGTGCCAGCAGGGTTTGGGCGTCTCCCGGCTATGGCTACACCTTC. The chain employs TRBV6-5 and TRBJ1-2, with D unclear. Per germline, CDR1 MNHEY and CDR2 SVGAGI. CDR3 length equals 15 residues. V dropped 6 bases and J dropped 4 bases, with 18 bases sitting between them.